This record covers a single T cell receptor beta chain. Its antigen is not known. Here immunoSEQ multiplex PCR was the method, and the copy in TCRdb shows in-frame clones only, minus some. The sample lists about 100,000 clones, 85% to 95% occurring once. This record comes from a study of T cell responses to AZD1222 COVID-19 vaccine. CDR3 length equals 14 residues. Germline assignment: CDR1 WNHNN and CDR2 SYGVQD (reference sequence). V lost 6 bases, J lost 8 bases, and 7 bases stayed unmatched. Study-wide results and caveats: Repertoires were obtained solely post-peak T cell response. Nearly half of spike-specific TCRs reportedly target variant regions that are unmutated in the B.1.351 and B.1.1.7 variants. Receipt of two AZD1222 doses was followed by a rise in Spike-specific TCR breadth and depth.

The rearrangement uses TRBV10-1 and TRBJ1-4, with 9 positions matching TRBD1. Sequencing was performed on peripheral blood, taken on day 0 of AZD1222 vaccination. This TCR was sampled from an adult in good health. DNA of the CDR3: TGCGCCAGCAGCGCCGGGACAGGGATGGAAAAACTGTTTTTT. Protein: CASSAGTGMEKLFF.